A selection of T cell receptor beta chains follows, all from one sample in a study of cytomegalovirus exposure and HLA in healthy donors. The protocol was immunoSEQ multiplex PCR, while the TCRdb copy is restricted to in-frame clones and leaves out a portion. The sample carries fewer than 250,000 clones, around nine tenths recorded once. The material sequenced was PBMCs. The origin of the receptors is a man aged 18-30 years in good health and CMV-seronegative. Both conserved end residues are part of each CDR3. D genes are given only for firm matches.

>TRBJ1-4|NA|TRBV21-1
TGTGCCAGCAGCAAACTTTGGATGACAGGGAGAGGGGAAAAACTGTTTTTT
CASSKLWMTGRGEKLFF
>TRBJ2-3|NA|TRBV5-1
TGCGCCAGCAGCAAGGGACTTATCACAGATACGCAGTATTTT
CASSKGLITDTQYF
>TRBJ1-1|NA|TRBV7-8
TGTGCCAGCAGCGTGACAGATCGGAACACTGAAGCTTTCTTT
CASSVTDRNTEAFF
>TRBJ1-6|NA|TRBV15
TGTGCCACCAGCAGAGGATCGTCAGGGGCCTATAATTCACCCCTCCACTTT
CATSRGSSGAYNSPLHF
>TRBJ2-7|NA|TRBV20-1
TGCAGTGCTAGGACTCTCTACGAGCAGTACTTC
CSARTLYEQYF
>TRBJ2-4|TRBD2|TRBV7-2
TGTGCCAGCAGCCAGCGGGAGTTGGAAAACATTCAGTACTTC
CASSQRELENIQYF
>TRBJ2-7|NA|TRBV9
TGTGCCAGCAGCGTAAACCCGGAAACGGGGGAGCAGTACTTC
CASSVNPETGEQYF
>TRBJ2-4|NA|TRBV28
TGTGCCAGCAGTTTATGGGGCAGGATAGCCAAAAACATTCAGTACTTC
CASSLWGRIAKNIQYF
>TRBJ2-5|NA|TRBV6-1
TGTGCCAGCAGTGAAGGCAGGGGGGTGAGGACCCAGTACTTC
CASSEGRGVRTQYF
>TRBJ1-6|TRBD1|TRBV19
TGTGCCAGTAATACGGGACAGTCTAATTCACCCCTCCACTTT
CASNTGQSNSPLHF
>TRBJ1-1|NA|TRBV28
TGTGCCAGCAGCCTGCAGGGATTCGAAGCTTTCTTT
CASSLQGFEAFF
>TRBJ2-1|TRBD2|TRBV28
TGTGCCAGCACGGCTGCGGGACTAGCTATTTTCAATGAGCAGTTCTTC
CASTAAGLAIFNEQFF
>TRBJ1-1|TRBD1|TRBV18
TGTGCCAGCTCACCTTCACCCGACAGGGACACTGAAGCTTTCTTT
CASSPSPDRDTEAFF
>TRBJ2-1|TRBD2|TRBV9
TGTGCCAGCAGCGTAATCCCTTCTAGCGGGAGGAACAATGAGCAGTTCTTC
CASSVIPSSGRNNEQFF
>TRBJ1-5|NA|TRBV10-3
TGTGCCATCAGTACCGCCCCCGGACAAAATAGCAATCAGCCCCAGCATTTT
CAISTAPGQNSNQPQHF
>TRBJ1-6|NA|TRBV10-3
TGTGCCACCGGGATAAGGTCGGCGGAAAGTTCACCCCTCCACTTT
CATGIRSAESSPLHF
>TRBJ1-1|NA|TRBV4-2
TGTGCCAGCAGCGAAACTCCCTTCAGGGTGGACACTGAAGCTTTCTTT
CASSETPFRVDTEAFF
>TRBJ1-1|TRBD1|TRBV2
TGTGCCGCGACACAGGGGGCAGGGACTGAAGCTTTCTTT
CAATQGAGTEAFF
>TRBJ1-2|TRBD1|TRBV6-1
TGTGCCAGCTGCCGGGACAGACTTAACTATGGCTACACCTTC
CASCRDRLNYGYTF